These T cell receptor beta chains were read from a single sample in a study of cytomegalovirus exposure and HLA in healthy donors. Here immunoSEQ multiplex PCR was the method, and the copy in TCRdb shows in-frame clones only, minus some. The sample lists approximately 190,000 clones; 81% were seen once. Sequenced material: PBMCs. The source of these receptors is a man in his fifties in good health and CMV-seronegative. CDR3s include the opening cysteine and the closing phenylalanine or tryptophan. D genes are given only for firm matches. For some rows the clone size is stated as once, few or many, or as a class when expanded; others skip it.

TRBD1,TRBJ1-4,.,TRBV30,TGTGCCTGGAATTCGGGACAGACAAATGAAAAACTGTTTTTT,CAWNSGQTNEKLFF
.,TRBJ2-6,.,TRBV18,TGTGCCAGCTCGCCAGACAGGAATCCTGGGGCCAACGTCCTGACTTTC,CASSPDRNPGANVLTF
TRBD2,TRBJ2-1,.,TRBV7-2,TGTGCCAGCAGCTTAGCGCAGGGAAGAACTAGCGGGGGGGACAATGAGCAGTTCTTC,CASSLAQGRTSGGDNEQFF
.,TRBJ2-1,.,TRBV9,TGTGCCAGCAGCGTCCTGGGGGGGCCCTACAATGAGCAGTTCTTC,CASSVLGGPYNEQFF
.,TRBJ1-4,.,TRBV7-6,TGTGCCAGCAGCCATAATGAAAAACTGTTTTTT,CASSHNEKLFF
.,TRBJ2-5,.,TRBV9,TGTGCCAGCAGCGCTCAGGGAGGAGAGACCCAGTACTTC,CASSAQGGETQYF
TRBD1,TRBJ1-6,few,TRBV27,TGTGCCAGCAGTTTGAAGGGGGCGGGTAATTCACCCCTCCACTTT,CASSLKGAGNSPLHF
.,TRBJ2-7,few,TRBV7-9,TGTGCCAGCAGCTTAGCACAGGGAGACGAGCAGTACTTC,CASSLAQGDEQYF
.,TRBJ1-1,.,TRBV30,TGTGCCTGGAGTGCCCTTAGGCAGGGCGCTGAAGCTTTCTTT,CAWSALRQGAEAFF
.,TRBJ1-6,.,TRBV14,TGTGCCAGCAGCCCGAGGTTGGATTCACCCCTCCACTTT,CASSPRLDSPLHF
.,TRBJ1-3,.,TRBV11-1,TGTGCCAGCAGCTTGGAAGGGACAACTGGAAACACCATATATTTT,CASSLEGTTGNTIYF
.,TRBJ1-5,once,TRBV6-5,TGTGCCAGCAGGGGTACAGGGACTCAGCCCCAGCATTTT,CASRGTGTQPQHF
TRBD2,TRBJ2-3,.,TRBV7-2,TGTGCCAGCAGCTTAGTACTAGCGGGGGGAACAGATACGCAGTATTTT,CASSLVLAGGTDTQYF
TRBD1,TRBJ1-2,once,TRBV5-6,TGTGCCAGCAGCTCCGGGACAGGGTGGGGTAACTATGGCTACACCTTC,CASSSGTGWGNYGYTF
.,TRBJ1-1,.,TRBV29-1,TGCAGCGTTGTTTGGGGCCAGAACACTGAAGCTTTCTTT,CSVVWGQNTEAFF
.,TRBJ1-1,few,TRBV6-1,TGTGCCAGCCGACCCCCCAGAGAGCGATATGAAGCTTTCTTT,CASRPPRERYEAFF
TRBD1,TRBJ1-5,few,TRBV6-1,TGTGCCAGCAGTCGGGACAGGGGTCAGCCCCAGCATTTT,CASSRDRGQPQHF
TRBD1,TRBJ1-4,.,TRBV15,TGTGCCACCAGCACCAACGCCGGGGGACAGGGGAAAAAACTGTTTTTT,CATSTNAGGQGKKLFF
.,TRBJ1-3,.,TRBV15,TGTGCCACCACGGTCAGGGAAGCTGGAAACACCATATATTTT,CATTVREAGNTIYF
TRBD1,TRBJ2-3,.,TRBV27,TGTGCCAGCAGTCCGCCGGGACAGGCTACAGATACGCAGTATTTT,CASSPPGQATDTQYF
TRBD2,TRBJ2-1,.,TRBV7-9,TGTGCCAGCAGCACAACTAGCGGGGTTTACAATGAGCAGTTCTTC,CASSTTSGVYNEQFF
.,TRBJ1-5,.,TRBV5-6,TGTGCCAGCAGCTCGGGGGGGGGCATTCAGCCCCAGCATTTT,CASSSGGGIQPQHF
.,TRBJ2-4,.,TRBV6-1,TGTGCCAGCAGTGAAGGCGGGTTGTCTGACAAAAACATTCAGTACTTC,CASSEGGLSDKNIQYF